One T cell receptor beta chain is described in this entry. Unmatched junction bases numbered 3, after V lost 1 base and J lost 0 bases. Germline lookup yields CDR1 GTSNPN and CDR2 SVGIG (reference sequence). The CDR3 covers 15 residues. This record comes from a study of patients and donors after allogeneic stem cell transplantation. Each CDR3 protein gets one entry after TCRdb re-called the RT-PCR reads with MiXCR. The sample includes about 960,000 distinct CDR3 sequences, more than 15% of them seen just once. Specimen: blood, either unsorted or a sorted T cell fraction (not recorded which). The sequence was obtained from a human donor who was either an allogeneic HSCT recipient or a stem cell or donor lymphocyte infusion donor (not recorded which). It is not recorded whose cells these are; they may come from a transplant donor. The V call is TRBV30, the J call TRBJ2-1, with TRBD2 identical over 7 bases. This chain's CDR3 is CAWSAIAGSYNEQFF. The CDR3 DNA is TGTGCCTGGAGTGCCATAGCGGGCTCCTACAATGAGCAGTTCTTC.